This T cell receptor (beta chain) originates from a study of blood T cell repertoires in COVID-19. A single count supports this clone. Produced via immunoSEQ multiplex PCR; TCRdb's table is partial and in-frame only. This table has about 35,000 clones, just over 90% appearing once. Germline lookup yields CDR1 SGHTA and CDR2 FQGNSA. The CDR3 totals 15 residues. Trimming cost V 3 bases and J 0 bases, with 9 bases left between them. Sequencing input: peripheral blood. The V and J genes are TRBV7-2 and TRBJ2-1; D may be TRBD2 (5 bases). The TCR was taken from a man in his forties or fifties with active COVID-19. CDR3 sequence: CASSLEVSSYNEQFF. In DNA, the CDR3 is TGTGCCAGCAGCTTGGAGGTAAGCTCCTACAATGAGCAGTTCTTC.